The TCR beta chain described here comes from a study of response to subunit inactivated influenza vaccine. General study points: Only a handful of new T cells, the authors suggested, are recruited with each seasonal influenza vaccination.

Each CDR3 protein gets one entry after TCRdb re-called the RT-PCR reads with MiXCR. This table holds around 520,000 distinct CDR3 sequences, roughly 12% found once. In its sample, this clonotype was seen a few times. Antigen specificity is unknown. V lost 5 bases, J lost 2 bases, and 16 bases lay in between. The CDR3 runs 14 residues. CDR1 is DFQATT, CDR2 SNEGSKA, per germline (reference sequence). Sequences were derived from PBMCs from blood, sampled on the day of vaccination. The receptor was derived from a man aged 50 or older who received an inactivated influenza vaccine. J is TRBJ2-7 and V is TRBV20-1, with TRBD1 as a possible D gene (6 bases). The CDR3 here is CSALGPGETYEQYF. For the CDR3, the DNA is TGCAGTGCTCTAGGTCCAGGGGAAACCTACGAGCAGTACTTC.